The T cell receptor (beta chain) under discussion was sequenced for a study of metastatic and nonmetastatic thyroid tumors. The wider study: Comparison of repertoires was carried out across blood and tumor or nodule tissue from malignant and benign thyroid patients.

Many counts were recorded for this clone. From germline, CDR1 is MDHEN and CDR2 SYDVKM. The CDR3 runs 19 residues. Trimming cost V 2 bases and J 2 bases, with 22 bases left between them. Thyroid surgery was preceded by no treatment in any patient. From the PCR reads, TCRdb re-called clones with MiXCR. The table includes 24,000 or so clones, around 20% detected once. This receptor was obtained from a male donor with papillary thyroid cancer or a benign thyroid nodule (not recorded which). Some clones in this sample may be carry-over from other donors' samples. This sequence joins TRBV28 and TRBJ1-3, with D perhaps matching TRBD1 (5 bases). Source material: blood. CDR3 residues: CASSLAKIGGGSPGNTIYF. The CDR3 coding sequence is TGTGCCAGCAGTTTAGCTAAGATTGGTGGGGGTAGCCCTGGAAACACCATATATTTT.